This TCR beta chain stems from a study of CD8 T cells in Susac syndrome. The authors carried out high-throughput sequencing of TCR beta. They applied it to CD8+ and CD4+ T cells obtained from blood. Germline V gene lookup returns CDR1 MGHRA and CDR2 YSYEKL. CDR3 size: 18 residues. The V segment lost 3 bases and the J segment 4 bases; nucleotides outside the gene matches: 9. An input of about 0.5 to 1 ug of RNA was subjected to reverse transcription using random hexamers. TCRdb passed the immunoSEQ multiplex PCR reads through MiXCR, listing each CDR3 protein once. The repertoire consists of approximately 110,000 distinct CDR3 sequences, with 93% occurring once and the leading ten covering approximately 0.29%.

The sample was CD8+ T cells from PBMCs. This receptor was obtained from a human donor with multiple sclerosis. The chain joins TRBV4-1 to TRBJ2-1, with 13 bases that match TRBD2. The CDR3 loop reads CASSQTSGGPSSYNEQFF. DNA for the CDR3: TGCGCCAGCAGCCAGACTAGCGGGGGGCCAAGCTCTTACAATGAGCAGTTCTTC.